The 28 T cell receptor beta chains below all came from one sample that was sequenced in a study of Graves' ophthalmopathy and Graves' hyperthyroidism. Researchers took RNA transcripts and amplified TCR beta CDR3 regions from them. RT-PCR with HTBI primers came first, then second-round multiplex PCR. Using its own MiXCR run on the multiplex PCR reads, TCRdb lists one record per CDR3 protein. Here the sample spans fewer than 650,000 distinct CDR3 sequences, 22% being singletons. Sequenced: peripheral blood. The source is a young woman with stable Graves' hyperthyroidism. Some clones in this sample may be carry-over from other donors' samples.

V is TRBV20-1 and J is TRBJ2-7; the D gene is possibly TRBD2 (5 bases). Germline V gives CDR1 DFQATT, CDR2 SNEGSKA (reference sequence). CDR3 length equals 15 residues. Between the trimmed V and J ends, which lost 2 bases and 4 bases, there was a span of 18 bases. The CDR3 DNA reads as TGCAGTGCTAGACTCCGAGGAAGCGGCAGGTACGAGCAGTACTTC. This translates into CSARLRGSGRYEQYF.

V is TRBV29-1 and J is TRBJ2-2; the D gene is possibly TRBD1 (6 bases). The CDR3 is made up of 13 amino acids. Germline CDR1 SQVTM, CDR2 ANQGSEA. Trimming removed 3 bases from V and 2 bases from J, with 7 bases in between. CDR3 nucleotide sequence: TGCAGCGTTGAGGGACAAAACACCGGGGAGCTGTTTTTT. The encoded protein is CSVEGQNTGELFF.

This clonotype was detected ten times or more. The chain uses TRBV12-3 or TRBV12-4 and TRBJ1-2; D unclear. V was trimmed by 8 bases and J by 6 bases, leaving 19 bases between them. The CDR3 is made up of 14 amino acids. This chain's CDR3 is CASWGDPFVHGYTF. The CDR3 DNA reads as TGTGCCAGCTGGGGAGACCCATTTGTCCATGGCTACACCTTC.

This chain links TRBV10-3 with TRBJ1-3; D gene ambiguous. V lost 4 bases and J lost 0, with 7 bases in between. CDR1 ENHRY and CDR2 SYGVKD come from the germline V gene. CDR3 size: 14 residues. The DNA of the CDR3 is TGTGCCATCAGTGGCCGGAACTCTGGAAACACCATATATTTT. It codes for CAISGRNSGNTIYF.

This clonotype was recorded at least ten times. This chain's CDR3 is CASSLVADYGYTF. The CDR3 bases are TGTGCCAGCAGTTTAGTGGCGGACTATGGCTACACCTTC. The chain couples TRBV12-3 or TRBV12-4 to TRBJ1-2; no firm D call. CDR3 length: 13 residues. Trimming took 1 base from V and 3 from J, leaving 6 bases between them.

This clonotype came up many times. The chain couples TRBV12-3 or TRBV12-4 to TRBJ2-5; D unresolved. There are 13 residues in the CDR3. Trimming shortened V by 3 bases and J by 3 bases, and 8 bases separated the two germline ends. In DNA form, the CDR3 reads TGTGCCAGCAGTTTTGGTGGAAAAGAGACCCAGTACTTC. This translates into CASSFGGKETQYF.

This clonotype has a count of ten or more. V usage is TRBV30 and J usage is TRBJ1-5; the D gene is possibly TRBD1 (5 bases). The CDR3 spans 13 residues. CDR1 and CDR2 from the germline V gene are GTSNPN and SVGIG (reference sequence). The V end was cut by 2 bases, the J end by 4 bases, with 9 bases between. Here the CDR3 reads CAWSTGANQPQHF. CDR3 coding DNA: TGTGCCTGGAGTACAGGCGCAAATCAGCCCCAGCATTTT.

This clonotype was observed a few times. V gene TRBV5-1 combines with J gene TRBJ1-1, with 7 bases identical to TRBD1. The V gene end was trimmed by 4 bases and the J gene end by 7 bases; junction bases not matched to a gene: 13. Germline V gene data show CDR1 as SGHRS and CDR2 as YFSETQ. This CDR3 has 15 amino acids. The chain's CDR3 is CASSPNPGTAGEAFF. The CDR3 region has the DNA TGCGCCAGCAGCCCCAACCCCGGGACAGCAGGTGAAGCTTTCTTT.

This clonotype was recorded at least ten times. The rearrangement links TRBV5-1 to TRBJ1-1; D possibly corresponds to TRBD1 (5 bases). V was shortened by 3 bases and J by 0 bases, with 15 bases between the two germline ends. CDR3 size: 16 residues. Germline values: CDR1 SGHRS, CDR2 YFSETQ. CDR3 coding DNA: TGCGCCAGCAGCTCGCTACCGGGACTCATGAACACTGAAGCTTTCTTT. Translating it yields CASSSLPGLMNTEAFF.

In this sample, this clonotype turned up many times. The chain is built from TRBV6-1 and TRBJ1-1; no clear D gene. Germline V gives CDR1 MNHNS, CDR2 SASEGT. Trimming left V 5 bases short and J 6 bases short, with 13 bases between. This CDR3 has 13 amino acids. The CDR3 bases are TGTGCCAGCAGTCTCCAATTTAGGGCTGAAGCTTTCTTT. This encodes CASSLQFRAEAFF.

This clonotype came up many times. V usage is TRBV12-3 or TRBV12-4 and J usage is TRBJ1-1; 8 bases align to TRBD1. The CDR3 has 10 residues. V was pared by 10 bases and J by 8 bases, with 3 bases of the junction left unmatched. CDR3 bases: TGTGCCATCAGGACAGGGGAAGCTTTCTTT. This encodes CAIRTGEAFF.

This clonotype occurred a few times. The chain carries TRBV5-1 and TRBJ1-5; 9 nucleotides agree with TRBD1. V lost 3 bases and J lost 3; bases outside the gene matches: 4. The CDR3 covers 15 residues. CDR1 and CDR2 (germline): SGHRS, YFSETQ. The CDR3 protein is CASSSGQGINQPQHF. CDR3 coding DNA: TGCGCCAGCAGCTCCGGACAGGGGATCAATCAGCCCCAGCATTTT.

The chain has TRBV19 and TRBJ1-5, with 7 bases matching TRBD1. Germline CDR1 reads LNHDA; CDR2 reads SQIVND (reference sequence). V shed 4 bases, J shed 5 bases, and the junction held 5 bases outside the gene matches. The CDR3 is 14 residues long. The CDR3 bases are TGTGCCAGTAGTAATGGGGACAGATATCAGCCCCAGCATTTT. Amino acid sequence: CASSNGDRYQPQHF.

This clonotype has at least ten counts. The V gene is TRBV6-1, the J gene TRBJ1-2; D gene uncertain. This CDR3 has 14 residues. Trimming removed 7 bases from V and 7 bases from J, with 19 bases in between. Germline-derived CDR1 and CDR2 are MNHNS and SASEGT. In DNA form, the CDR3 reads TGTGCCAGCATCGCGGACTCTTCCCGGGGTGGCTACACCTTC. It encodes CASIADSSRGGYTF.

This clonotype was observed many times. One end of the junction varies from germline; a read error may be responsible. The chain uses TRBV28 and TRBJ2-5; 7 nucleotides match TRBD2. This CDR3 has 15 residues. Looked up from germline, CDR1 is MDHEN and CDR2 is SYDVKM. CDR3 residues: CAGSLLLAIQETQYF. The CDR3 DNA reads as TGTGCCGGCAGTCTCCTACTAGCGATACAAGAGACCCAGTACTTC.

This clonotype showed up many times. The J gene is TRBJ1-5, the V gene TRBV20-1, with D hard to call. Germline loops: CDR1 DFQATT, CDR2 SNEGSKA (reference sequence). The CDR3 contains 13 residues. V lost 1 base and J 3 bases, leaving 7 bases between the germline ends. This chain's CDR3 is CSARGGLNQPQHF. The CDR3 region has the DNA TGCAGTGCTAGAGGCGGACTCAATCAGCCCCAGCATTTT.

This clonotype was observed at least ten times. V gene TRBV13 combines with J gene TRBJ1-6; TRBD1 matches at 7 bases. Germline loops: CDR1 PRHDT, CDR2 FYEKMQ (reference sequence). This CDR3 contains 15 residues. V shed 5 bases and J 6 bases; nucleotides not matched to a gene: 7. CDR3 protein: CASSQDGTVNSPLHF. The CDR3 DNA is TGTGCCAGCAGCCAAGATGGGACAGTTAATTCACCCCTCCACTTT.

This clonotype was recorded at least ten times. The chain has TRBV6-5 and TRBJ1-1; 9 bases align to TRBD1. The V gene end was trimmed by 2 bases and the J gene end by 5 bases; junction bases not matched to a gene: 9. CDR1 and CDR2 (germline): MNHEY, SVGAGI. The length of the CDR3 is 16 residues. Here the CDR3 reads CASSYLLTGGLTEAFF. The CDR3 DNA sequence: TGTGCCAGCAGTTACCTACTGACAGGGGGGTTAACTGAAGCTTTCTTT.

This clonotype occurred many times. The gene calls are TRBV6-2 or TRBV6-3 and TRBJ2-7, with D possibly being TRBD1 (6 bases). The CDR3 runs to 12 residues. V shed 7 bases and J shed 2 bases, with 9 bases lying between them. Germline lookup yields CDR1 MNHEY and CDR2 SVGEGT. DNA for the CDR3: TGTGCCAGCAAGGGGGTTACCTACGAGCAGTACTTC. Translating it yields CASKGVTYEQYF.

The rearrangement joins TRBV7-2 to TRBJ2-7; TRBD2 matches at 14 bases. This CDR3 contains 15 residues. The germline V gene encodes CDR1 SGHTA and CDR2 FQGNSA. The ends lost 3 bases at V and 4 bases at J; junction bases unmatched: 2. In nucleotides, the CDR3 is TGTGCCAGCAGCTTTGGGACTAGCGGGGGATACGAGCAGTACTTC. Residues: CASSFGTSGGYEQYF.

This clonotype was picked up many times. J is TRBJ2-7 and V is TRBV30, with a weak D call TRBD2 (6 bases). Trimming stripped 0 bases from V and 0 bases from J, with 6 bases between. The CDR3 totals 13 residues. The germline V gene has CDR1 GTSNPN and CDR2 SVGIG (reference sequence). The CDR3 is CAWSVAGSYEQYF. The CDR3 bases are TGTGCCTGGAGTGTAGCGGGCTCCTACGAGCAGTACTTC. Combining the CDR3 with reference TRBV30 and TRBJ2-7 gives the whole variable domain SQTIHQWPATLVQPVGSPLSLECTVEGTSNPNLYWYRQAAGRGLQLLFYSVGIGQISSEVPQNLSASRPQDRQFILSSKKLLLSDSGFYLCAWSVAGSYEQYFGPGTRLTVT.

This sequence joins TRBV13 and TRBJ2-4, with D perhaps being TRBD1 or TRBD2 (5 bases each). Germline V gives CDR1 PRHDT, CDR2 FYEKMQ (reference sequence). The CDR3 has 18 amino acids. The V gene lost 5 bases and the J gene lost 3 bases, with 23 bases spanning the gap. The CDR3 spells CASSIQGGGIPIKNIQYF. The CDR3 region has the DNA TGTGCCAGCAGCATTCAGGGTGGGGGAATCCCCATCAAAAACATTCAGTACTTC.

A word on this clonotype: An end of the junction does not agree with germline; a read error may underlie this. The chain employs TRBV6-2 or TRBV6-3 and TRBJ2-7; 9 bases agree with TRBD1. The CDR3 contains 15 residues. Looked up from germline, CDR1 is MNHEY and CDR2 is SVGEGT. CDR3 amino acids: CASIYYGTGSYEQYF. CDR3 in DNA: TGTGCCAGCATTTACTATGGGACAGGGAGCTACGAGCAGTACTTC.

This clonotype was found many times. J is TRBJ1-1 and V is TRBV7-2; D gene ambiguous. CDR1 and CDR2 (germline): SGHTA, FQGNSA. CDR3 length equals 14 residues. V shed 3 bases and J shed 0 bases, with 8 bases lying between them. The CDR3 DNA sequence: TGTGCCAGCAGCTTTTACGGAGTGAACACTGAAGCTTTCTTT. Its translation: CASSFYGVNTEAFF.

This clonotype was detected ten times or more. The chain couples TRBV5-1 to TRBJ1-2; TRBD1 matches 8 bases. V trimming: 1 base; J trimming: 8 bases; junction bases outside the gene matches: 4. CDR1 is SGHRS and CDR2 is YFSETQ in the germline V gene. The CDR3 has 13 amino acids. The CDR3 spells CASSLKQGGGYTF. The CDR3 DNA is TGCGCCAGCAGCTTGAAACAGGGGGGAGGCTACACCTTC.

This clonotype was counted at least ten times. This rearrangement joins TRBV6-2 or TRBV6-3 to TRBJ1-1; maybe TRBD1 (5 bases). Germline values: CDR1 MNHEY, CDR2 SVGEGT. This CDR3 is 13 amino acids long. With 8 bases removed from V and 5 bases from J, the gap between germline ends came to 15 bases. CDR3: CASAWQGGTEAFF. CDR3 DNA: TGTGCCAGCGCTTGGCAGGGAGGGACTGAAGCTTTCTTT.

Only a few counts were recorded for this clonotype. The chain combines TRBV29-1 with TRBJ1-2; TRBD1 matches 8 bases. V trimming: 4 bases; J trimming: 8 bases; junction bases outside the gene matches: 6. Germline values: CDR1 SQVTM, CDR2 ANQGSEA. The CDR3 sequence is 12 residues long. The CDR3 spells CSVGGQGFGYTF. The CDR3 DNA is TGCAGCGTTGGTGGACAGGGTTTCGGCTACACCTTC.

This clonotype was seen repeatedly, ten times or more. V is TRBV6-1 and J is TRBJ2-6; TRBD1 matches at 8 bases. Germline V gene sequence: CDR1 MNHNS, CDR2 SASEGT. The CDR3 loop spans 17 amino acids. After removal of 4 bases from V and 1 base from J, the junction contained 6 bases not matched to a gene. Here the CDR3 reads CASSAGQGWSGANVLTF. In DNA form, the CDR3 reads TGTGCCAGCAGTGCCGGACAGGGTTGGTCTGGGGCCAACGTCCTGACTTTC.